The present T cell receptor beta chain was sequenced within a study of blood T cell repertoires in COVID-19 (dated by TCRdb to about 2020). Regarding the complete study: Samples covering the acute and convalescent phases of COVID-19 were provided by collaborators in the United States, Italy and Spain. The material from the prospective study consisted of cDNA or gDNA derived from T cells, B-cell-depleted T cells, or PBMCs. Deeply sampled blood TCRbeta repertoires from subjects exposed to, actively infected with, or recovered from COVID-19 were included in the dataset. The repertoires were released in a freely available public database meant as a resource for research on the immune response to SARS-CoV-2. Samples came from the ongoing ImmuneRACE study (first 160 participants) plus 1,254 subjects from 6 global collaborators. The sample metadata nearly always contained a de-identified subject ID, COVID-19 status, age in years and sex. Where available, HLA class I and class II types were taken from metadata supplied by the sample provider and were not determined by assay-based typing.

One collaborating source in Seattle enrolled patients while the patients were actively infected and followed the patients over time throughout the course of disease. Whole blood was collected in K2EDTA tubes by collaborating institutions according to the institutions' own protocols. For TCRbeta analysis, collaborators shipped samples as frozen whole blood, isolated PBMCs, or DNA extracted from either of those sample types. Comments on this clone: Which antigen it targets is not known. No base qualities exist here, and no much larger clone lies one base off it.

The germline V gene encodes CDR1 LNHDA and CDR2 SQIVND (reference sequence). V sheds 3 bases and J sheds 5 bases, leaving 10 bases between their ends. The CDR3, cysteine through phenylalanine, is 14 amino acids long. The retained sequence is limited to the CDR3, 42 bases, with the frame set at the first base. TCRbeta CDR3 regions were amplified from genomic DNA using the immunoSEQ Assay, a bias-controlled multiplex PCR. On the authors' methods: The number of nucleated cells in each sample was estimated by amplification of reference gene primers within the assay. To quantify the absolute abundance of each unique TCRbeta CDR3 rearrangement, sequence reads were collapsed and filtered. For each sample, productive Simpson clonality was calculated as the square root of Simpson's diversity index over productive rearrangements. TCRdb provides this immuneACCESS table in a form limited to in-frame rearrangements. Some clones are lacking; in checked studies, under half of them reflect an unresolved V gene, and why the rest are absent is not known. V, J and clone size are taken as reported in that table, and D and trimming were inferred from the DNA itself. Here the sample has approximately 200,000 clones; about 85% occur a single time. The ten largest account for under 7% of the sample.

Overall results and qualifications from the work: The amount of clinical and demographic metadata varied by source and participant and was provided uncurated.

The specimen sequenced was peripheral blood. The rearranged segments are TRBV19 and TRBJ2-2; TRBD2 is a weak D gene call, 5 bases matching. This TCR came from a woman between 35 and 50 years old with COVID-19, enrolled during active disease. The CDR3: CASSMIGETGELFF. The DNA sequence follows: TGTGCCAGTAGTATGATTGGGGAGACCGGGGAGCTGTTTTTT. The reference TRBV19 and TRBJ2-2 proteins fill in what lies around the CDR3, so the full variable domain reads DGGITQSPKYLFRKEGQNVTLSCEQNLNHDAMYWYRQDPGQGLRLIYYSQIVNDFQKGDIAEGYSVSREKKESFPLTVTSAQKNPTAFYLCASSMIGETGELFFGEGSRLTVL.